These 26 T cell receptor beta chains came from one sample sequenced in a study of Ad26.COV2.S vaccination and SARS-CoV-2 variants. Measured with immunoSEQ multiplex PCR; TCRdb has only the in-frame clones, and not every one. The repertoire has roughly 320,000 clones, approximately 80% of them found once; the top ten carry 2% to 2.5%. Treatment of the sample: roughly 20 received Ad26.COV2.S at low or high dose, single or two shots; five or six received placebo; per-sample allocation not given. After the first vaccine or placebo injection, samples were drawn on day 63. This sample comprised peripheral blood, obtained in a trial of Ad26.COV2.S vaccine versus placebo. The receptors were gathered from a person between 18 and 59 years old who received the Ad26.COV2.S COVID-19 vaccine or a placebo.

CDR3 DNA: TGTGCCAGCACCAGGGGGTTAGAGGAGACCCAGTACTTC. Protein: CASTRGLEETQYF. V and J are TRBV14 and TRBJ2-5; TRBD1 aligns across 7 bases. V shed 7 bases, J shed 5 bases, and the junction held 7 bases outside the gene matches. This CDR3 has 13 amino acids. Germline assignment: CDR1 SGHDN and CDR2 FVKESK.

This sequence joins TRBV6-2 or TRBV6-3 and TRBJ1-2, with D tentatively TRBD1 (5 bases). CDR3 length equals 13 residues. V lost 2 bases to trimming and J lost 8 bases, with 12 bases between them. CDR1 and CDR2 from the germline V gene are MNHEY and SVGEGT. The CDR3 sequence is CASSYRPRDGYTF. The DNA for the CDR3 is TGTGCCAGCAGTTACAGGCCCAGGGACGGCTACACCTTC.

There are a few counts of this clone. The CDR3 sequence: CASSSTGVSYEQYF. CDR3 DNA: TGTGCCAGCAGCTCGACAGGGGTCTCCTACGAGCAGTACTTC. This rearrangement joins TRBV7-9 to TRBJ2-7; 8 nucleotides align to TRBD1. The junction had 2 bases not matched to a gene; V was cut back by 4 bases and J by 0 bases. The germline gives CDR1 SEHNR, CDR2 FQNEAQ (reference sequence). The length of the CDR3 is 14 residues. Full variable domain (missing parts from reference TRBV7-9 and TRBJ2-7): DTGVSQNPRHKITKRGQNVTFRCDPISEHNRLYWYRQTLGQGPEFLTYFQNEAQLEKSRLLSDRFSAERPKGSFSTLEIQRTEQGDSAMYLCASSSTGVSYEQYFGPGTRLTVT.

CDR3 amino acids: CATSRAQGQGYNEQFF. CDR3 nucleotide sequence: TGTGCCACCAGCAGAGCACAGGGACAGGGCTACAATGAGCAGTTCTTC. V is TRBV15 and J is TRBJ2-1; 9 positions match TRBD1. V dropped 1 base and J dropped 3; count of bases not matched to a gene: 4. This CDR3 spans 16 amino acids. CDR1 is LNHNV, CDR2 YYDKDF, per germline (reference sequence).

The V call is TRBV6-6, the J call TRBJ2-5; D is ambiguous. V lost 2 bases and J 5 bases, leaving 12 bases between the germline ends. Germline V gives CDR1 MNHNY, CDR2 SVGAGI (reference sequence). This CDR3 region has 14 residues. DNA of the CDR3: TGTGCCAGCAGTTACCTCCGGGCGCAGGAGACCCAGTACTTC. This translates into CASSYLRAQETQYF.

The chain employs TRBV6-5 and TRBJ2-3; no definite D call. The V and J ends lost 6 bases and 0 bases respectively, with 10 bases between them. Germline CDR1 reads MNHEY; CDR2 reads SVGAGI. The CDR3 length is 14 residues. In nucleotides, the CDR3 is TGTGCCAGCAGCCCCAACCCTAGCACAGATACGCAGTATTTT. Translating gives CASSPNPSTDTQYF.

The rearrangement uses TRBV7-3 and TRBJ2-7; D possibly corresponds to TRBD2 (6 bases). The CDR3 spans 15 residues. Germline-derived CDR1 and CDR2 are SGHTA and FQGTGA. Deletions cut 5 bases from V and 3 bases from J, with 17 bases between. CDR3 DNA sequence: TGTGCCAGCAGCCCTGTAGCGGTCTTATACTACGAGCAGTACTTC. Its translation is CASSPVAVLYYEQYF.

The V call is TRBV2, the J call TRBJ2-5; maybe TRBD2 (5 bases). The CDR3 loop spans 13 amino acids. Trimming cost V 7 bases and J 1 base, with 10 bases left between them. Germline V gene lookup returns CDR1 SNHLY and CDR2 FYNNEI. Here the CDR3 reads CASNGGIQETQYF. Here the CDR3 DNA reads TGTGCCAGCAATGGAGGAATCCAAGAGACCCAGTACTTC.

This clone was detected once. The chain joins TRBV27 to TRBJ1-4, with 7 bases lining up with TRBD1. V was pared by 4 bases and J by 3 bases, with 5 bases of the junction left unmatched. Germline V gene data show CDR1 as MNHEY and CDR2 as SMNVEV (reference sequence). The CDR3 is 15 residues long. Here the CDR3 reads CASSWTGPSNEKLFF. In nucleotides, the CDR3 is TGTGCCAGCAGTTGGACAGGTCCTTCTAATGAAAAACTGTTTTTT.

The CDR3 region is CASSSNQPQGGNEKLFF. In DNA form, the CDR3 reads TGTGCCAGCTCATCAAATCAACCTCAGGGCGGTAATGAAAAACTGTTTTTT. This chain uses TRBV18 with TRBJ1-4, with D maybe TRBD1 (5 bases). V gave up 5 bases and J gave up 4 bases, with 20 bases separating them. There are 17 residues in the CDR3. Germline V gene data show CDR1 as KGHSH and CDR2 as LQKENI.

This clone was detected only a few times. The chain couples TRBV29-1 to TRBJ1-1; 11 bases align to TRBD1. The germline gives CDR1 SQVTM, CDR2 ANQGSEA. The V segment lost 7 bases and the J segment 6 bases; nucleotides outside the gene matches: 4. This CDR3 has 12 residues. CDR3 sequence reads: CSADRGLAEAFF. CDR3 DNA: TGCAGCGCGGACAGGGGGCTGGCTGAAGCTTTCTTT.

This chain uses TRBV28 with TRBJ2-2; D might be TRBD1 (5 bases). Germline assignment: CDR1 MDHEN and CDR2 SYDVKM. The CDR3 contains 15 residues. Trimming removed 4 bases at V and 4 bases at J, with 13 bases between. Here the CDR3 reads CASSYAGLGTGELFF. As DNA, the CDR3 is TGTGCCAGCAGTTACGCAGGGTTAGGCACCGGGGAGCTGTTTTTT. Full variable domain (missing parts from reference TRBV28 and TRBJ2-2): DVKVTQSSRYLVKRTGEKVFLECVQDMDHENMFWYRQDPGLGLRLIYFSYDVKMKEKGDIPEGYSVSREKKERFSLILESASTNQTSMYLCASSYAGLGTGELFFGEGSRLTVL.

The CDR3 loop is CASSYSPQETQYF. The CDR3 coding sequence is TGTGCCAGCAGTTACTCTCCCCAAGAGACCCAGTACTTC. The V gene is TRBV6-5, the J gene TRBJ2-5; D is ambiguous. Germline V lookup: CDR1 MNHEY, CDR2 SVGAGI. The CDR3 extends over 13 amino acids. Deletions cut 0 bases from V and 1 base from J, with 3 bases between.

V gene TRBV5-6 combines with J gene TRBJ2-1, with 7 bases that match TRBD2. J gave up 4 bases and V 0 bases, and 10 bases lay outside the gene matches. CDR1 is SGHDT, CDR2 YYEEEE, per germline. The CDR3 length is 17 residues. The CDR3 loop reads CASSLAGLPGGYNEQFF. The CDR3 bases are TGTGCCAGCAGCTTGGCCGGTCTCCCGGGGGGATACAATGAGCAGTTCTTC.

The chain has TRBV4-1 and TRBJ2-3; 11 bases line up with TRBD2. There are 18 residues in the CDR3. Per germline, CDR1 MGHRA and CDR2 YSYEKL. The junction had 8 bases not matched to a gene; V was cut back by 1 base and J by 2 bases. DNA for the CDR3: TGCGCCAGCAGCCAAGGGCTAGCGGGGGGAGACTACACAGATACGCAGTATTTT. Translated: CASSQGLAGGDYTDTQYF.

The chain employs TRBV25-1 and TRBJ1-4, with D perhaps TRBD1 (6 bases). V was shortened by 2 bases and J by 7 bases, with 11 bases between the two germline ends. This CDR3 comprises 14 residues. The germline V gene has CDR1 MGHDK and CDR2 SYGVNS. The CDR3 DNA sequence: TGTGCCAGCAGTGAAGCAGGGGTAACTGAAAAACTGTTTTTT. This codes for CASSEAGVTEKLFF.

The chain carries TRBV28 and TRBJ1-5; 9 bases line up with TRBD1. The CDR3 spans 16 residues. The V and J ends lost 5 bases and 7 bases, in that order; junction bases with no gene match: 12. Germline V lookup: CDR1 MDHEN, CDR2 SYDVKM. The CDR3 here is CASSPGTGTPRQPQHF. For the CDR3, the DNA is TGTGCCAGCAGTCCTGGGACAGGGACCCCCCGCCAGCCCCAGCATTTT.

CDR3 region: CASSLDFFQPQHF. The CDR3 DNA reads as TGTGCCAGCAGCTTAGACTTTTTTCAGCCCCAGCATTTT. The V gene is TRBV11-2, the J gene TRBJ1-5; D is undetermined. V was cut by 0 bases and J by 6 bases, with 6 bases left in between. CDR3 length: 13 amino acids. Germline values: CDR1 SGHAT, CDR2 FQNNGV.

CDR3 DNA: TGTGCCAGCAGTTCGGGAGAAACTAATGAAAAACTGTTTTTT. Translation: CASSSGETNEKLFF. The V call is TRBV2, the J call TRBJ1-4; D not certain. CDR1 and CDR2 from the germline V gene are SNHLY and FYNNEI. Trimming left V 5 bases short and J 1 base short, with 8 bases between. This CDR3 contains 14 residues.

V and J are TRBV14 and TRBJ2-2; D is unclear. CDR1 is SGHDN, CDR2 FVKESK, per germline. Trimming pared 1 base from V and 5 bases from J, leaving 8 bases between. The CDR3 is 14 amino acids. CDR3 sequence (DNA): TGTGCCAGCAGCCAAGTTTATGGGACCGGGGAGCTGTTTTTT. This translates into CASSQVYGTGELFF.

The chain employs TRBV7-2 and TRBJ2-7; D may be TRBD1 (6 bases). Germline values: CDR1 SGHTA, CDR2 FQGNSA. This CDR3 is 14 amino acids long. Trimming left V 6 bases short and J 2 bases short, with 14 bases between. CDR3 DNA: TGTGCCAGCAGTCGACAGGCTCCGCCCTACGAGCAGTACTTC. Amino acids: CASSRQAPPYEQYF.

V usage is TRBV4-2 and J usage is TRBJ2-7; 8 bases align to TRBD2. This CDR3 region has 15 residues. The V segment lost 2 bases and the J segment 4 bases; nucleotides outside the gene matches: 7. The germline V gene has CDR1 LGHNA and CDR2 YNFKEQ. The CDR3 bases are TGTGCCAGCAGCCAAATCGCAAGCGGGGGATACGAGCAGTACTTC. This sequence encodes CASSQIASGGYEQYF.

The chain carries TRBV6-2 or TRBV6-3 and TRBJ2-7, with a possible D match to TRBD1 (5 bases). CDR3 length: 14 residues. Germline V CDR1 and CDR2: MNHEY, SVGEGT. Trimming removed 2 bases from V and 3 bases from J, with 11 bases in between. The CDR3, as DNA: TGTGCCAGCAGTTACCCAGGGTTGGTCTACGAGCAGTACTTC. This encodes CASSYPGLVYEQYF.

This chain uses TRBV6-5 with TRBJ1-2, with D uncertain. This CDR3 has 14 residues. Germline V gene sequence: CDR1 MNHEY, CDR2 SVGAGI. V was trimmed by 5 bases and J by 7 bases, leaving 17 bases between them. CDR3 protein: CASSLLRDNGGYTF. CDR3 DNA sequence: TGTGCCAGCAGTCTACTCCGGGATAATGGTGGCTACACCTTC.

The chain recombines TRBV11-2 with TRBJ1-3; D is undetermined. The CDR3 is made up of 14 amino acids. Trimming left V 8 bases short and J 0 bases short, with 11 bases between. Germline lookup yields CDR1 SGHAT and CDR2 FQNNGV. The CDR3: CASAMVLSGNTIYF. The CDR3 DNA follows: TGTGCCAGCGCTATGGTCCTCTCTGGAAACACCATATATTTT.

The J gene is TRBJ2-5, the V gene TRBV9, with D perhaps given as TRBD1 or TRBD2 (6 bases each). Trimming removed 0 bases from V and 5 bases from J, with 14 bases in between. From germline, CDR1 is SGDLS and CDR2 YYNGEE. The CDR3 consists of 15 residues. The CDR3 DNA reads as TGTGCCAGCAGCGTAGCGGGGGCTTCGTTGGAGACCCAGTACTTC. The encoded protein is CASSVAGASLETQYF. Filled out from reference TRBV9 and TRBJ2-5, the complete variable domain reads DSGVTQTPKHLITATGQRVTLRCSPRSGDLSVYWYQQSLDQGLQFLIQYYNGEERAKGNILERFSAQQFPDLHSELNLSSLELGDSALYFCASSVAGASLETQYFGPGTRLLVL.